The sequence of this T cell receptor beta chain was determined in a study of blood T cell repertoires in COVID-19. Study-wide context: Some COVID-19 samples were acute and others convalescent; all came from the United States, Italy and Spain. PBMCs, B-cell-depleted T cells, or T cells provided the cDNA or gDNA that made up the material.

Authors' analysis steps: How many nucleated cells were present was estimated from reference gene primer amplification. TCRdb's table, derived via immunoSEQ multiplex PCR, lists solely in-frame clones and lacks some. V and J calls and clone size come straight from that table; D and trimming were deduced from the DNA. Among tens of thousands of clones listed, roughly 90% were seen once. The TCR was taken from a woman aged 45-59 years with active or convalescent COVID-19. The sequencing sample was made of peripheral blood.

The CDR3 is CASSQEVRVRNQPQHF. For the CDR3, the DNA is TGCGCCAGCAGCCAAGAGGTCAGGGTAAGGAATCAGCCCCAGCATTTT. The chain combines TRBV4-1 with TRBJ1-5; the D gene is possibly TRBD1 (5 bases). The CDR3 length is 16 residues. Germline V gives CDR1 MGHRA, CDR2 YSYEKL. V lost 0 bases to trimming and J lost 4 bases, with 13 bases between them.